This passage covers 15 T cell receptor beta chains from one sample sequenced in a study of cytomegalovirus exposure and HLA in healthy donors. Primers for the PCR totalled 60 Vbeta and 13 Jbeta. The assay was immunoSEQ multiplex PCR, and TCRdb's table has in-frame clones only and misses some. The sample has over 150,000 clones, about 75% seen once. Sequencing was carried out using PBMCs. The source is a male donor in good health and CMV-seronegative.

This clone was observed a few times. The chain is built from TRBV4-1 and TRBJ2-7; 8 bases are a match to TRBD1. CDR1 and CDR2 from the germline V gene are MGHRA and YSYEKL. The CDR3 sequence is 14 residues long. After removal of 5 bases from V and 3 bases from J, the junction contained 6 bases not matched to a gene. The CDR3 loop reads CASSFSGQGYEQYF. The CDR3 DNA reads TGCGCCAGCAGCTTCAGCGGACAGGGCTACGAGCAGTACTTC.

The chain links TRBV6-5 to TRBJ2-1; 10 bases align to TRBD2. Germline trimming cut 4 bases from V and 10 bases from J; bases unmatched to any gene: 10. The CDR3 totals 15 residues. Germline V gene data show CDR1 as MNHEY and CDR2 as SVGAGI. The DNA for the CDR3 is TGTGCCAGCAGTTTCCTTAGCGGGAGGACGCGGGAGCAGTTCTTC. Translated, it gives CASSFLSGRTREQFF.

Only one count was recorded for this clone. For the CDR3, the DNA is TGTGCCAGCAGCCGCGGACGGGGTGGAGAAAAACTGTTTTTT. It yields the protein CASSRGRGGEKLFF. The V gene is TRBV7-9, the J gene TRBJ1-4; unclear D gene. This CDR3 spans 14 amino acids. Looked up from germline, CDR1 is SEHNR and CDR2 is FQNEAQ (reference sequence). V was shortened by 5 bases and J by 8 bases, with 15 bases between the two germline ends. The whole variable domain, remainder taken from reference TRBV7-9 and TRBJ1-4, is DTGVSQNPRHKITKRGQNVTFRCDPISEHNRLYWYRQTLGQGPEFLTYFQNEAQLEKSRLLSDRFSAERPKGSFSTLEIQRTEQGDSAMYLCASSRGRGGEKLFFGSGTQLSVL.

This chain connects TRBV7-9 to TRBJ1-1; TRBD1 agrees at 7 bases. This CDR3 is built from 15 residues. Germline trimming cut 1 base from V and 3 bases from J; bases unmatched to any gene: 5. CDR1 is SEHNR and CDR2 is FQNEAQ in the germline V gene (reference sequence). The CDR3 sequence is CASSLVTQGDTEAFF. The CDR3 DNA follows: TGTGCCAGCAGCTTAGTGACTCAGGGGGACACTGAAGCTTTCTTT.

This chain links TRBV2 with TRBJ2-7, with TRBD1 as a possible D gene (5 bases). Germline loops: CDR1 SNHLY, CDR2 FYNNEI. The germline V and J ends were trimmed by 7 bases and 3 bases, with 7 bases remaining between them. The CDR3 totals 11 residues. The CDR3 nucleotides read TGTGCCAGCAAGGGGTTCTACGAGCAGTACTTC. Translation: CASKGFYEQYF. Full variable domain (rest looked up from reference TRBV2 and TRBJ2-7): EPEVTQTPSHQVTQMGQEVILRCVPISNHLYFYWYRQILGQKVEFLVSFYNNEISEKSEIFDDQFSVERPDGSNFTLKIRSTKLEDSAMYFCASKGFYEQYFGPGTRLTVT.

The genes are TRBV7-3 and TRBJ1-2; 9 bases are shared with TRBD1. The ends lost 1 base at V and 6 bases at J; junction bases unmatched: 6. This CDR3 comprises 15 residues. The germline V gene has CDR1 SGHTA and CDR2 FQGTGA. The CDR3 DNA reads TGTGCCAGCAGCTTAATGGGACAGGGTACAGATGGCTACACCTTC. As protein: CASSLMGQGTDGYTF.

This sequence joins TRBV7-4 and TRBJ2-7; 12 nucleotides match TRBD2. The CDR3 is 21 residues long. The germline CDR1 and CDR2 sequences are SGHVT and SQSDAQ. V shed 1 base, J shed 1 base, and the junction held 17 bases outside the gene matches. The CDR3 DNA follows: TGTGCCAGCAGCTTAGATATTTGGGCCCGGACTAGCGGGGCTAATTCCTACGAGCAGTACTTC. Its protein product is CASSLDIWARTSGANSYEQYF.

The chain combines TRBV4-1 with TRBJ1-1, with TRBD1 as a possible D gene (5 bases). V shed 4 bases and J shed 1 base, with 22 bases lying between them. This CDR3 has 18 amino acids. Germline V CDR1 and CDR2: MGHRA, YSYEKL. Here the CDR3 DNA reads TGCGCCAGCAGCCCACTATCGGGGGTTCATTCCGGGAACACTGAAGCTTTCTTT. It is translated as CASSPLSGVHSGNTEAFF.

The V and J genes are TRBV9 and TRBJ1-2; possible D gene TRBD1, 6 bases. The CDR3 sequence is 13 residues long. Trimming cost V 0 bases and J 3 bases, with 6 bases left between them. CDR1 SGDLS and CDR2 YYNGEE come from the germline V gene. The DNA of the CDR3 is TGTGCCAGCAGCGTAGGGACAGACTATGGCTACACCTTC. Protein product: CASSVGTDYGYTF.

The chain employs TRBV11-2 and TRBJ1-2; no definite D call. Germline CDR1 SGHAT, CDR2 FQNNGV. Between the trimmed V and J ends, which lost 5 bases and 4 bases, there was a span of 14 bases. The CDR3 is 14 residues long. CDR3 sequence reads: CASSSLGGGYGYTF. In DNA, the CDR3 is TGTGCCAGCAGCAGCTTAGGAGGCGGCTATGGCTACACCTTC. Combining the CDR3 with reference TRBV11-2 and TRBJ1-2 gives the whole variable domain EAGVAQSPRYKIIEKRQSVAFWCNPISGHATLYWYQQILGQGPKLLIQFQNNGVVDDSQLPKDRFSAERLKGVDSTLKIQPAKLEDSAVYLCASSSLGGGYGYTFGSGTRLTVV.

As DNA, the CDR3 is TGTGCCAGCAGCTTATCGGCGGTTGCTGCAACTAATGAAAAACTGTTTTTT. Translated: CASSLSAVAATNEKLFF. The rearrangement links TRBV11-2 to TRBJ1-4, with unresolved D. The germline V gene encodes CDR1 SGHAT and CDR2 FQNNGV. V was clipped by 2 bases and J by 0 bases, with 13 bases between them. The length of the CDR3 is 17 residues.

The rearrangement links TRBV4-2 to TRBJ2-1, with D possibly being TRBD2 (5 bases). This CDR3 contains 14 residues. V shed 0 bases and J shed 10 bases, with 13 bases lying between them. CDR1 and CDR2 from the germline V gene are LGHNA and YNFKEQ. Here the CDR3 DNA reads TGTGCCAGCAGCCAAGATGGGCTAGCCAGGGAGCAGTTCTTC. It codes for CASSQDGLAREQFF.

J is TRBJ2-1 and V is TRBV27; 7 nucleotides align to TRBD1. CDR1 and CDR2 from the germline V gene are MNHEY and SMNVEV (reference sequence). The trim removed 11 bases at V and 0 bases at J, leaving 13 bases unmatched. The CDR3 is made up of 16 amino acids. CDR3 region: CASRRQGQSSYNEQFF. As DNA, the CDR3 is TGTGCCTCCAGAAGACAGGGACAAAGCTCCTACAATGAGCAGTTCTTC.

The genes are TRBV30 and TRBJ2-5, with D maybe TRBD2 (7 bases). The CDR3 runs to 16 residues. CDR1 GTSNPN and CDR2 SVGIG come from the germline V gene (reference sequence). V was pared by 3 bases and J by 5 bases, with 22 bases between. The CDR3: CAWSSMSGTRRETQYF. As DNA, the CDR3 is TGTGCCTGGAGCTCTATGAGCGGGACACGGCGGGAGACCCAGTACTTC. Using reference TRBV30 and TRBJ2-5 for the parts outside the CDR3, the full variable domain is SQTIHQWPATLVQPVGSPLSLECTVEGTSNPNLYWYRQAAGRGLQLLFYSVGIGQISSEVPQNLSASRPQDRQFILSSKKLLLSDSGFYLCAWSSMSGTRRETQYFGPGTRLLVL.

This chain uses TRBV7-2 with TRBJ2-7; 9 bases are a match to TRBD1. Germline CDR1 is SGHTA and CDR2 is FQGNSA. The CDR3 length is 14 residues. The trim removed 4 bases at V and 2 bases at J, leaving 3 bases unmatched. CDR3 DNA: TGTGCCAGCAGCTGGGGGACAGGGACCTACGAGCAGTACTTC. Residues: CASSWGTGTYEQYF.